These 13 T cell receptor beta chains were sequenced from one sample in a study of T cells in women clearing cervical HPV infection. Here immunoSEQ multiplex PCR was the method, and the copy in TCRdb shows in-frame clones only, minus some. The sample's table shows 19,000 or so clones. The specimen sequenced was blood buffy coat. The receptors here all came from a woman between 18 and 70 years old with a cervical HPV16 infection that either progressed to CIN3+ or cleared (not recorded which).

Of note for this clone: Distinct nucleotide sequences in the sample also encode this CDR3. The sequenced CDR3 bases are TGTGCCAGCAGTAAGGAGCAGGGTTACCACGAG. It specifies CASSKEQGYHE. The full-length CDR3 reads as CASSKEQGYHEQYF. This sequence joins TRBV7-2 and TRBJ2-7, with a tentative D call TRBD1 (5 bases). The sequence runs out 3 residues before the end of the CDR3; the remainder is reconstructed from the germline J gene. The CDR3 totals 14 residues. Trimming pared 6 bases from V and 5 bases from J, leaving 17 bases between. Germline CDR1 SGHTA, CDR2 FQGNSA.

Concerning this clone: The missing CDR3 end, 3 residues past where the read stops, is filled in from the germline J gene. The V and J genes are TRBV19 and TRBJ1-1, with D possibly TRBD1 on 6 matching bases. This CDR3 spans 14 amino acids. V lost 9 bases and J lost 3, with 17 bases in between. Germline-derived CDR1 and CDR2 are LNHDA and SQIVND (reference sequence). The CDR3 spells CASKPRGVDTEAFF. The sequenced CDR3 bases are TGTGCCAGCAAACCCAGGGGTGTGGACACTGAA.

On this clone itself: The observed sequence ends 3 residues before the CDR3 terminus, with the missing tail filled in from the germline J gene. The chain is built from TRBV4-1 and TRBJ1-2, with 7 nucleotides matching TRBD1. The CDR3 is 15 amino acids. The trim removed 3 bases at V and 5 bases at J, leaving 9 bases unmatched. CDR1 and CDR2 from the germline V gene are MGHRA and YSYEKL. The CDR3 protein is CASSHTTGSIYGYTF. The part of the CDR3 DNA that was read is TGCGCCAGCAGCCATACGACAGGGAGCATTTATGGC.

Turning to this clone: The sequence runs out 3 residues before the end of the CDR3; the remainder is reconstructed from the germline J gene. The chain has TRBV18 and TRBJ1-1, with no clear D. Trimming pared 5 bases from V and 0 bases from J, leaving 13 bases between. Germline V gene lookup returns CDR1 KGHSH and CDR2 LQKENI. There are 15 residues in the CDR3. This CDR3 is CASSTMTSVNTEAFF. The sequenced CDR3 bases are TGTGCCAGCTCAACAATGACGAGCGTGAACACTGAA.

With regard to this clone: The observed sequence ends 3 residues before the CDR3 terminus, with the missing tail filled in from the germline J gene. The rearrangement uses TRBV5-1 and TRBJ2-2; the match to TRBD1 covers 7 bases. There are 16 residues in the CDR3. Germline CDR1 and CDR2: SGHRS and YFSETQ. The ends lost 4 bases at V and 7 bases at J; junction bases unmatched: 13. The CDR3 bases that were read are TGCGCCAGCAGCCCGAGGACAGGAGAAGCGCTCGGGGAG. Translation gives CASSPRTGEALGE. The full CDR3 sequence reads CASSPRTGEALGELFF. Full variable domain (rest looked up from reference TRBV5-1 and TRBJ2-2): KAGVTQTPRYLIKTRGQQVTLSCSPISGHRSVSWYQQTPGQGLQFLFEYFSETQRNKGNFPGRFSGRQFSNSRSEMNVSTLELGDSALYLCASSPRTGEALGELFFGEGSRLTVL.

In regard to this clone: With the read ending 3 residues before the CDR3 end, the germline J gene is used to fill in that end. The chain recombines TRBV7-9 with TRBJ2-5, with D perhaps TRBD1 or TRBD2 (6 bases each). The CDR3 length is 15 residues. Germline CDR1 is SEHNR and CDR2 is FQNEAQ (reference sequence). With 7 bases removed from V and 2 bases from J, the gap between germline ends came to 17 bases. The CDR3 DNA, read in part, is TGTGCCAGCACGTTAGCGGCAGGGGATCAAGAGACC. Amino acid sequence: CASTLAAGDQET. In full, the CDR3 is CASTLAAGDQETQYF.

About this clone itself: The CDR3 is cut off 3 residues early in the read; its end comes from the germline J gene. The chain links TRBV7-6 to TRBJ2-1, with 7 positions matching TRBD1. This CDR3 is built from 13 residues. V was pared by 8 bases and J by 1 base, with 2 bases of the junction left unmatched. Germline V gene lookup returns CDR1 SGHVS and CDR2 FNYEAQ. The covered CDR3 bases are TGTGCCAGCGCGACAGGGTCCTACAATGAG. This encodes CASATGSYNE. The complete CDR3 sequence is CASATGSYNEQFF.

The sequenced part of the CDR3 DNA is TGCAGTGCTAGCCCCGATGCGAACTCCTACAATGAG. This encodes CSASPDANSYNE. The full-length CDR3 reads as CSASPDANSYNEQFF. The chain carries TRBV20-1 and TRBJ2-1; D call uncertain. Sequencing ends 3 residues short of the CDR3 end; the germline J gene provides the rest. This CDR3 has 15 amino acids. Trimming shortened V by 3 bases and J by 0 bases, and 12 bases separated the two germline ends. Germline-derived CDR1 and CDR2 are DFQATT and SNEGSKA (reference sequence).

To note about this clone: The read ends 3 residues shy of where the CDR3 ends; the end is completed using the germline J gene. This chain connects TRBV7-9 to TRBJ1-2, with TRBD1 identical over 8 bases. The J segment lost 5 bases and the V segment lost 7 bases, leaving 12 bases of the junction unmatched. The CDR3 totals 15 residues. Germline V gene sequence: CDR1 SEHNR, CDR2 FQNEAQ (reference sequence). This CDR3 reads CASNRGAGGSYGYTF. Incomplete CDR3 DNA: TGTGCCAGCAACAGGGGGGCCGGGGGTTCGTATGGC.

A word on this clone: The DNA ends 3 residues before the CDR3 does, and the rest of the CDR3 is filled in from the germline J gene. This chain joins TRBV18 and TRBJ1-4, with D hard to call. The germline CDR1 and CDR2 sequences are KGHSH and LQKENI. The CDR3 consists of 15 residues. V was trimmed by 0 bases and J by 5 bases, leaving 10 bases between them. The CDR3 loop is CASSPPARVNEKLFF. The CDR3 bases that were read are TGTGCCAGCTCACCACCCGCCAGAGTAAATGAAAAA.

With respect to this clone: Coverage ceases 3 residues before the CDR3 finishes, and the germline J gene fills in the end. The chain couples TRBV19 to TRBJ1-2; 9 bases match TRBD1. J gave up 7 bases and V 7 bases, and 10 bases lay outside the gene matches. CDR3 length equals 14 residues. Germline CDR1 reads LNHDA; CDR2 reads SQIVND (reference sequence). CDR3 residues: CASTLGGQGVGYTF. Incomplete CDR3 DNA: TGTGCCAGTACCCTCGGGGGACAGGGCGTTGGC. The full variable domain, rest sourced from reference TRBV19 and TRBJ1-2, is DGGITQSPKYLFRKEGQNVTLSCEQNLNHDAMYWYRQDPGQGLRLIYYSQIVNDFQKGDIAEGYSVSREKKESFPLTVTSAQKNPTAFYLCASTLGGQGVGYTFGSGTRLTVV.

Of note for this clone: The CDR3 end is not reached by the read, which stops 3 residues before it; the germline J gene fills it in. The rearrangement uses TRBV20-1 and TRBJ2-4; 7 positions match TRBD1. V lost 4 bases and J lost 4; bases outside the gene matches: 10. This CDR3 is 15 amino acids long. Germline assignment: CDR1 DFQATT and CDR2 SNEGSKA (reference sequence). The covered CDR3 bases are TGCAGTGCTATAGGGGGCCTCGGTGGGAAAAACATT. Its protein is CSAIGGLGGKNI. The whole CDR3 sequence is CSAIGGLGGKNIQYF.

As concerns this clone: Read sequence stops 3 residues before the CDR3 end, and the germline J gene provides the missing end. The rearrangement uses TRBV19 and TRBJ1-5, with D perhaps matching TRBD1 (6 bases). CDR1 and CDR2 from the germline V gene are LNHDA and SQIVND (reference sequence). Trimming pared 10 bases from V and 9 bases from J, leaving 19 bases between. The CDR3 extends over 13 amino acids. This chain's CDR3 is CATGNRERVPQHF. CDR3 bases read: TGTGCCACCGGGAACAGGGAAAGAGTGCCC.